The T cell receptor (beta chain) under discussion was sequenced for a study of cytomegalovirus exposure and HLA in healthy donors. The CDR3 length is 15 residues. V was clipped by 3 bases and J by 6 bases; unmatched bases: 7. In germline, CDR1 is SGHTA, CDR2 FQGNSA. TCRdb keeps only in-frame clones here, not all; method: immunoSEQ multiplex PCR. The table has about 130,000 clones, about 91% seen once. Study-level points and caveats: Through in vitro validation, three CMV-associated chains were shown to be specific for CMV antigens. Cytomegalovirus status was reportedly diagnosed by the classifier with high sensitivity and specificity.

About this clone: Its specificity is not known.

The TCR sequence derives from a woman aged 18-29 years in good health and CMV-seronegative. The sample taken for sequencing was PBMCs. This chain connects TRBV7-2 to TRBJ2-7; TRBD2 agrees at 11 bases. The chain's CDR3 is CASSFRLAGSFEQYF. The CDR3 DNA sequence: TGTGCCAGCAGCTTCAGACTAGCGGGAAGCTTCGAGCAGTACTTC.